This T cell receptor beta chain was recorded in a study of T-cell reconstitution after alpha-beta-depleted transplantation in children. This CDR3 region has 14 residues. Germline V CDR1 and CDR2: SGHRS, YFSETQ. A library of TCRbeta sequences, prepared with unique molecular identifiers, was generated. TCRdb processed the PCR reads anew with MiXCR; each CDR3 protein has one entry. The sample has hundreds of thousands of distinct CDR3 sequences; approximately 13% are singletons. This clonotype was detected once. A much larger clone lies one base from this, so it may be a read error. The receptor's source is a male patient aged 5 to 17 who had a stem cell transplant for acute myeloid leukemia, so the T cells may come from the graft donor. This sequence joins TRBV5-1 and TRBJ2-7, with TRBD1 as a possible D gene (6 bases). Sequences were derived from PBMCs, mostly from graft donor cells, sampled 360 days after TCRalphabeta/CD19-depleted stem cell transplant. For the CDR3, the DNA is TGCGCCAGCAGCCTCCGGGACATCTCCTACGAGAAGTACTTC. This codes for CASSLRDISYEKYF.